This T cell receptor beta chain was recorded in a study of T cell changes during pregnancy in multiple sclerosis. Clones were sequenced by immunoSEQ multiplex PCR, and TCRdb holds only the in-frame ones, with some missing. The table shows tens of thousands of clones, with about 92% occurring only once. The V segment lost 4 bases and the J segment 3 bases; nucleotides outside the gene matches: 6. The CDR3 is 15 residues long. From germline, CDR1 is SEHNR and CDR2 FQNEAQ (reference sequence). This TCR was recovered from a female donor with multiple sclerosis, enrolled in a pregnancy study. Source: peripheral blood, taken before pregnancy. The V and J genes are TRBV7-9 and TRBJ2-3; TRBD2 agrees at 8 bases. The CDR3 region is CASSSGLDQTDTQYF. The CDR3 region has the DNA TGTGCCAGCAGCTCGGGACTAGATCAGACAGATACGCAGTATTTT.